This TCR beta chain was recorded in a study of blood T cell repertoires in COVID-19 (dated by TCRdb to about 2020). The study in broad terms: Samples from collaborators originated in the United States, Italy and Spain and spanned both the acute and convalescent phases of COVID-19. Where available, HLA class I and class II types were taken from metadata supplied by the sample provider and were not determined by assay-based typing. The material from the prospective study consisted of cDNA or gDNA derived from T cells, B-cell-depleted T cells, or PBMCs. Samples came from the ongoing ImmuneRACE study (first 160 participants) plus 1,254 subjects from 6 global collaborators. The sample metadata nearly always contained a de-identified subject ID, COVID-19 status, age in years and sex. A freely available public database, intended as a resource for researchers studying the immune response to SARS-CoV-2, is where the repertoires were released. Deeply sampled blood TCRbeta repertoires from subjects exposed to, actively infected with, or recovered from COVID-19 were included in the dataset.

Points on this clone: What this receptor recognizes is not known. No quality values exist for individual bases; no much larger clone is one base distant.

TCRbeta CDR3 regions were amplified from genomic DNA using the immunoSEQ Assay, a bias-controlled multiplex PCR. Per the original workflow: The number of nucleated cells in each sample was estimated by amplification of reference gene primers within the assay. To quantify the absolute abundance of each unique TCRbeta CDR3 rearrangement, sequence reads were collapsed and filtered. Productive Simpson clonality was computed per sample as the square root of Simpson's diversity index over productive rearrangements. TCRdb's version of the immuneACCESS table is confined to in-frame rearrangements and falls short of the full clone set. An unresolved V gene accounts for under half of the shortfall where checked; the remainder is of unknown origin. D and trimming were read from the DNA, whereas the V and J calls and clone size are those reported in that table. The sample records 200,000 to 250,000 clones, approximately 83% of which are singletons. The biggest ten clones account for around 1.3% of the sample.

Including the terminal cysteine and phenylalanine, the CDR3 comprises 16 residues. The read is trimmed to its CDR3 DNA, 48 bases read in frame from base 1. For CDR1 and CDR2, the germline V gene lists LGHNT and FRNRAP. Germline trimming: 1 base from V, 4 bases from J; junction bases outside gene matches: 3. At one collaborating source in Seattle, patients were enrolled during active infection and were followed longitudinally through the course of disease. Each collaborating institution followed its own protocols to collect whole blood in K2EDTA tubes. For TCRbeta analysis, collaborators shipped samples in one of three forms: frozen whole blood, isolated PBMCs, or DNA extracted from either of those sample types. What the work shows at the level of the full study, not this receptor alone: The amount of clinical and demographic metadata varied by source and participant and was provided uncurated.

The receptor chain draws on TRBV12-5 and TRBJ2-3; TRBD2 fits 12 bases in the junction. The sequence was collected from a woman between 25 and 40 years old with COVID-19, enrolled during active disease. The sample was peripheral blood. The CDR3: CASGLGTSGNSDTQYF. The DNA is TGTGCTAGTGGTTTGGGGACTAGCGGGAACTCAGATACGCAGTATTTT.